One and the same sample provided the 4 T cell receptor beta chains below, sequenced in a study of shared clonotypes between healthy human individuals. Generated by immunoSEQ multiplex PCR, the TCRdb table keeps only in-frame clones and is missing some. The repertoire consists of millions of clones, with around 96% occurring once and the leading ten covering 1.1%. Naive CD8 cells lacked CD45RO and underwent positive selection for CCR7, leaving out terminally differentiated effector memory CD45RA+ cells. The specimen sequenced was naive CD8+ T cells sorted from blood. The source of these receptors is a man between 18 and 35 years old in good health.

The J gene is TRBJ1-1, the V gene TRBV19, with 10 nucleotides matching TRBD1. The germline gives CDR1 LNHDA, CDR2 SQIVND (reference sequence). This CDR3 comprises 15 residues. Trimming took 3 bases from V and 5 from J; bases not matched to a gene: 6. This CDR3 is CASSIWTGGDTEAFF. The CDR3 nucleotides read TGTGCCAGTAGTATCTGGACAGGGGGGGATACTGAAGCTTTCTTT.

The chain has TRBV29-1 and TRBJ2-5, with D perhaps matching TRBD2 (5 bases). The germline gives CDR1 SQVTM, CDR2 ANQGSEA. V dropped 5 bases and J dropped 0 bases, with 7 bases sitting between them. This CDR3 contains 12 residues. This CDR3 is CSVLRDQETQYF. CDR3 bases: TGCAGCGTTTTGCGGGACCAAGAGACCCAGTACTTC.

This sequence joins TRBV5-6 and TRBJ2-7; 7 bases agree with TRBD1. Germline V CDR1 and CDR2: SGHDT, YYEEEE. J was trimmed by 2 bases and V by 6 bases; bases with no gene match: 5. CDR3 length: 13 residues. The CDR3 sequence: CASTRDSTYEQYF. In nucleotides, the CDR3 is TGTGCCAGCACCCGGGACAGTACCTACGAGCAGTACTTC.

As for this clone: Other DNA sequences in the same sample also yield this CDR3. The chain has TRBV6-5 and TRBJ1-1; D is undetermined. Germline assignment: CDR1 MNHEY and CDR2 SVGAGI. The CDR3 spans 16 residues. Deletions cut 0 bases from V and 0 bases from J, with 11 bases between. CDR3 DNA sequence: TGTGCCAGCAGTTACTCGATCGGGGAGGTGAACACTGAAGCTTTCTTT. Protein: CASSYSIGEVNTEAFF.